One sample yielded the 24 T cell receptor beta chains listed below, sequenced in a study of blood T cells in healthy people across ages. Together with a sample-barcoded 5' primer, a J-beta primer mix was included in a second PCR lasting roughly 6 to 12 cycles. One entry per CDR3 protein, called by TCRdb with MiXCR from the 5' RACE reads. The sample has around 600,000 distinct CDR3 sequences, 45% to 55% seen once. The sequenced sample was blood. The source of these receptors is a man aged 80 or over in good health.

The CDR3 coding sequence is TGTGCCAGCAGCCGAACTAGCGGGGGAACCTACAATGAGCAGTTCTTC. This sequence encodes CASSRTSGGTYNEQFF. V and J are TRBV5-5 and TRBJ2-1; 11 bases are a match to TRBD2. The CDR3 extends over 16 amino acids. V gave up 4 bases and J gave up 2 bases; unmatched junction bases: 5. Germline lookup yields CDR1 SGHKS and CDR2 YYEKEE (reference sequence).

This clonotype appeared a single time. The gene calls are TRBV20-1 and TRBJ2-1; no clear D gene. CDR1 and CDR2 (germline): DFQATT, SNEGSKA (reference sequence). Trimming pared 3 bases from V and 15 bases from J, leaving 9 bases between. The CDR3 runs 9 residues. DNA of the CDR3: TGCAGTGCTAGTCCATACTGGTTCTTC. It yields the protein CSASPYWFF.

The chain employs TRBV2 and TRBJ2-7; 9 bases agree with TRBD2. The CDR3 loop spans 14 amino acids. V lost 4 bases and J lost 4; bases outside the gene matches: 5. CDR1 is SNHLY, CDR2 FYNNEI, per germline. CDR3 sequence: CASSVLAGLYEQYF. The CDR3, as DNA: TGTGCCAGCAGTGTCCTAGCGGGATTATACGAGCAGTACTTC.

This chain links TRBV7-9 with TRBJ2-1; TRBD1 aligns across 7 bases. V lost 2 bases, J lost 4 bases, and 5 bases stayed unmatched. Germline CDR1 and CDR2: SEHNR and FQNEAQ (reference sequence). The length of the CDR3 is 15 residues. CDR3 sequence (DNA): TGTGCCAGCAGCTTATCGGGACAGAAATACAATGAGCAGTTCTTC. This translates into CASSLSGQKYNEQFF.

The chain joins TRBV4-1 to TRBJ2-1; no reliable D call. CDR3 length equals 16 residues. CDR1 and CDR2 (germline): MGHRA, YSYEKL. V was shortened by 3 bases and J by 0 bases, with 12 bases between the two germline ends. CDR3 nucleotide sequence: TGCGCCAGCAGCCAGCCCACAGAGAGCTCCTACAATGAGCAGTTCTTC. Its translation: CASSQPTESSYNEQFF.

CDR3 residues: CSAGVVGTGIYTQYF. In nucleotides, the CDR3 is TGCAGTGCTGGGGTGGTCGGGACAGGGATTTATACGCAGTATTTT. The chain uses TRBV20-1 and TRBJ2-3; 9 bases match TRBD1. From germline, CDR1 is DFQATT and CDR2 SNEGSKA (reference sequence). This CDR3 is 15 amino acids long. J gave up 7 bases and V 5 bases, and 13 bases lay outside the gene matches.

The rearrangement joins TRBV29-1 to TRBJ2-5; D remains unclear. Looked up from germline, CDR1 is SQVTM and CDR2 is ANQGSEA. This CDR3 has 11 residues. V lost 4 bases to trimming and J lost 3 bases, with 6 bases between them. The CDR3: CSVAQKETQYF. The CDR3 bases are TGCAGCGTTGCACAAAAAGAGACCCAGTACTTC.

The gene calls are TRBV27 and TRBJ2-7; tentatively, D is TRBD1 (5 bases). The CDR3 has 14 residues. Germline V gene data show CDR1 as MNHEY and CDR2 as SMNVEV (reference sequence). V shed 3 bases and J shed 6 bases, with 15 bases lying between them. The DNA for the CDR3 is TGTGCCAGCAGTTTCCACGTCGACAGCCTCGAGCAGTACTTC. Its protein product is CASSFHVDSLEQYF.

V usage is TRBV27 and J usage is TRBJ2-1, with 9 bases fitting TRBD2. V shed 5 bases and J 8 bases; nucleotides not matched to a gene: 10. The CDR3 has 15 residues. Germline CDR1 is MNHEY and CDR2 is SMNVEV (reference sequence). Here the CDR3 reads CASSRTPGTSYEQFF. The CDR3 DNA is TGTGCCAGCAGTAGGACCCCCGGGACTAGCTATGAGCAGTTCTTC.

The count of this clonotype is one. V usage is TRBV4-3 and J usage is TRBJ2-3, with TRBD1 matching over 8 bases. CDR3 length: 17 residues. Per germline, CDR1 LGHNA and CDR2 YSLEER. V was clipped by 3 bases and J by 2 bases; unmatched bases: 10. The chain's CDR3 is CASSQNRGMTDTDTQYF. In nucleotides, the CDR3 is TGCGCCAGCAGCCAGAACAGGGGGATGACTGACACAGATACGCAGTATTTT.

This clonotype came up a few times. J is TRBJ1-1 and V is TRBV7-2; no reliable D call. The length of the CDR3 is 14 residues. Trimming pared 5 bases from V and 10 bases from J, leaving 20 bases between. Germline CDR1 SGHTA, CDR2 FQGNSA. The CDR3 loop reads CASSRNAGFGVAFF. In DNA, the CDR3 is TGTGCCAGCAGCCGCAACGCAGGATTTGGGGTAGCTTTCTTT.

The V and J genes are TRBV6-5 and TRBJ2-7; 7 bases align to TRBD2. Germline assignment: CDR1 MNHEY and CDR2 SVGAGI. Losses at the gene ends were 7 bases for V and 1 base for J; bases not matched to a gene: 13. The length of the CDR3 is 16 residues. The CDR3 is CASTPQSGGLSYEQYF. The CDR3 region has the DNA TGTGCCAGCACCCCTCAGTCGGGGGGATTATCCTACGAGCAGTACTTC.

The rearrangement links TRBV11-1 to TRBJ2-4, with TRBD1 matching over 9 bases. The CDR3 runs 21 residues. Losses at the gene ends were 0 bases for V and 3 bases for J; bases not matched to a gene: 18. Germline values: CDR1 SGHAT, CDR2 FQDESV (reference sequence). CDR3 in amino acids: CASSLASPGTGTLLVKNIQYF. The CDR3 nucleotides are TGTGCCAGCAGCTTAGCGAGCCCCGGGACAGGGACATTGTTGGTCAAAAACATTCAGTACTTC.

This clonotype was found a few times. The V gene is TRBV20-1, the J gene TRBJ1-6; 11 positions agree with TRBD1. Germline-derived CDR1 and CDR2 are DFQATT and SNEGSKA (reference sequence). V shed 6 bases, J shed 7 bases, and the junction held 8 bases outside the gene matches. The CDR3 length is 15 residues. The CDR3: CSATGDRGINSPLHF. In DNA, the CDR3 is TGCAGTGCCACCGGGGACAGGGGGATCAATTCACCCCTCCACTTT.

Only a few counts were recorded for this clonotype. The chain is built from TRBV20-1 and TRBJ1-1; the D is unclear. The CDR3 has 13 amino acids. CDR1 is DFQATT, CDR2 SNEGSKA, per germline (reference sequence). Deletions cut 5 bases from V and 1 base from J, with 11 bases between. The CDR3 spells CSAPRQRNTEAFF. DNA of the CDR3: TGCAGTGCTCCCCGGCAGAGGAACACTGAAGCTTTCTTT.

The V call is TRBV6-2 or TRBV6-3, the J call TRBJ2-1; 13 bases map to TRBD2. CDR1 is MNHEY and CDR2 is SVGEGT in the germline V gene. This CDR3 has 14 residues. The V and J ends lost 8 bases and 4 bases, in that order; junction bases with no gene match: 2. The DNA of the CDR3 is TGTGCCAGCTGGACTAGCGGGGGTTACAATGAGCAGTTCTTC. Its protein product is CASWTSGGYNEQFF.

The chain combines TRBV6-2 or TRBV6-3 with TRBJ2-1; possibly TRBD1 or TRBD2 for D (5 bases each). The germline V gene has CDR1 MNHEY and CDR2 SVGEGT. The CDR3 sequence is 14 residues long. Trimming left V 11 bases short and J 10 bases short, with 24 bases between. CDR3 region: CAGGPGPLMKEQFF. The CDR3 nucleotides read TGTGCCGGGGGACCGGGACCCCTAATGAAGGAGCAGTTCTTC.

CDR3 in amino acids: CSARLRGPDTQYF. For the CDR3, the DNA is TGCAGTGCTCGTCTCCGAGGACCAGATACGCAGTATTTT. The V gene is TRBV20-1, the J gene TRBJ2-3; D gene uncertain. The CDR3 covers 13 residues. CDR1 and CDR2 (germline): DFQATT, SNEGSKA (reference sequence). Between the trimmed V and J ends, which lost 5 bases and 4 bases, there was a span of 13 bases.

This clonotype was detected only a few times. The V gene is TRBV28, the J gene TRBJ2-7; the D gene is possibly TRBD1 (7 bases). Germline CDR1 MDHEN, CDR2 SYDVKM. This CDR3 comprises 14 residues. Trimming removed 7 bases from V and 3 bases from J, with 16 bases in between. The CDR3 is CASNSGGTLYEQYF. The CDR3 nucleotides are TGTGCCAGCAATTCAGGGGGGACTCTCTACGAGCAGTACTTC. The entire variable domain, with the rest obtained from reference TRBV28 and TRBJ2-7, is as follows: DVKVTQSSRYLVKRTGEKVFLECVQDMDHENMFWYRQDPGLGLRLIYFSYDVKMKEKGDIPEGYSVSREKKERFSLILESASTNQTSMYLCASNSGGTLYEQYFGPGTRLTVT.

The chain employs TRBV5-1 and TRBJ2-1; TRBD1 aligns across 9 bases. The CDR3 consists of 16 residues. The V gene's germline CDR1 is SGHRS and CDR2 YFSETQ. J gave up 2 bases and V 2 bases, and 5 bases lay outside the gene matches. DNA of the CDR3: TGCGCCAGCAGCTTTGCAACAGGGGGCACCTACAATGAGCAGTTCTTC. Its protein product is CASSFATGGTYNEQFF.

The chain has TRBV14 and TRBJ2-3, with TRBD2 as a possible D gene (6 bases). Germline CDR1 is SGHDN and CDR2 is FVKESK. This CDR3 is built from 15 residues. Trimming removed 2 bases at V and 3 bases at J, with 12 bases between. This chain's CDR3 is CASSQMFRETDTQYF. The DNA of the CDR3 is TGTGCCAGCAGCCAAATGTTCCGGGAGACAGATACGCAGTATTTT.

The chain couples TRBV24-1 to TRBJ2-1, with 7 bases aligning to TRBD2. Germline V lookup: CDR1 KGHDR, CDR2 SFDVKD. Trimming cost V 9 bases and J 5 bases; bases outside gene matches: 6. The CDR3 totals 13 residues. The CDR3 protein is CATQTSWNNEQFF. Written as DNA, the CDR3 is TGTGCCACCCAGACTAGCTGGAACAATGAGCAGTTCTTC.

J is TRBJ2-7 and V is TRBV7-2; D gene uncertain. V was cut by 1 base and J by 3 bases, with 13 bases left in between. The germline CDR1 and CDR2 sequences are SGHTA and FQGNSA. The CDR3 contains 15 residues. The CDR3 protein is CASSLVGSPNYEQYF. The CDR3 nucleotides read TGTGCCAGCAGCTTAGTCGGATCTCCAAACTACGAGCAGTACTTC.

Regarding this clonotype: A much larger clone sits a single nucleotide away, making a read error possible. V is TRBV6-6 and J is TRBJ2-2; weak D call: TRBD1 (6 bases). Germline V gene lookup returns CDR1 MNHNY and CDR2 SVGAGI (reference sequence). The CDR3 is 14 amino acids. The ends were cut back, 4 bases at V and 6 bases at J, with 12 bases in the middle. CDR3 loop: CASSCSAGAGELFF. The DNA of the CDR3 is TGTGCCAGCAGTTGCTCTGCAGGGGCCGGGGAGCTGTTTTTT.